This T cell receptor beta chain was recovered during a study of blood T cell repertoires in COVID-19. The assay was immunoSEQ multiplex PCR, and TCRdb's table has in-frame clones only and misses some. The sample holds 60,000 to 75,000 clones; around 85% are singletons and the top ten take roughly 9.8%. This clone was counted between two and nine times. What was sequenced was peripheral blood. The TCR was taken from a woman in her 50s with acute or convalescent COVID-19.

CDR3 protein: CASRSAGVTEAFF. DNA for the CDR3: TGTGCCAGCAGGTCGGCGGGGGTCACTGAAGCTTTCTTT. The chain recombines TRBV14 with TRBJ1-1, with a tentative D call TRBD1 (5 bases). Between the trimmed V and J ends, which lost 6 bases and 4 bases, there was a span of 12 bases. The germline V gene encodes CDR1 SGHDN and CDR2 FVKESK. The CDR3 contains 13 residues.